This T cell receptor (beta chain) was profiled in a study of cytomegalovirus exposure and HLA in healthy donors (dated by TCRdb to between 2016 and 2019). General notes on the study: An earlier analysis of some 600 of the donors reported approximately 280 Gb of sequence data and some 110 million unique TCR beta sequences obtained from some 170 million T cells. Rather than using new phenotypic data, the later analysis identified candidate immune exposures from TCR beta sequences and from how often those sequences occurred across donors. In addition to the first cohort of 666 subjects, a separate validation cohort of 120 different subjects was used. To decide whether each TCR beta V gene segment behaved as functional or pseudogenic, an earlier analysis of over 500 of the donors relied on high-throughput TCR beta sequencing. Among the roughly 400 genotyped donors, about 83% belonged to the genetic ancestry cluster associated with self-reported Caucasian donors. Typing coverage varied by locus: roughly 629-640 donors for A, B, C, DRB1 and DQB1; roughly 560 for DQA1; about 590 for DPA1; 400 to 480 for DPB1. Five DR-DQ haplotypes were handled as single units for association and clustering, since linkage in the cohort was strong. Class I and class II HLA loci were covered by the typing at four-digit resolution. Donor age, sex, ethnicity and CMV serostatus were compiled together with the repertoire data. High-throughput TCR immunosequencing, statistical association of individual TCRs with disease status, and machine learning were combined to predict cytomegalovirus infection status. The study profiled the T cell repertoires of hundreds of subjects by immunosequencing and related them to cytomegalovirus serostatus. Across 300 to 500 genotyped donors of the cohort, an average of about 250,000 unique TCR beta nucleotide sequences per donor were sequenced, and 15% to 20% of those sequences were non-productive. Every discovery cohort repertoire had been produced on one sequencing platform. An early release covering 500 to 750 HLA-typed donors comprised about 320 gigabases of sequencing data and 65 million to 100 million unique TCR sequences. The study was designed to test whether signatures of past pathogen exposure could be identified by cataloging public T cell receptors. A later genetic analysis used genome-wide SNP genotypes for about 60% of the roughly 700 donors, treating that subset as a discovery cohort. A later analysis re-examined previously published TCR beta repertoires from just over 650 donors and added high-resolution HLA genotyping to investigate patterns of TCR occurrence. Broad study findings and their caveats: In a later genetic analysis, fewer N-insertions in productive TCRs were reported among donors in an Asian-associated ancestry cluster than the approximately 710-donor mean. Assigning TCR associations to individual alleles was difficult when HLA alleles, especially DR and DQ, strongly co-occurred. Because counts were too low, more than 15 rarely observed V segments, including chromosome 9 orphons, were left out of the earlier analysis of roughly 600 of the donors. At a false discovery rate of 0.05, a later analysis linked around 15,000 TCR beta sequences to specific HLA alleles. Sequencing depth was assumed to be roughly uniform across donors in the presence/absence analyses, though that assumption may not hold. A later analysis found that most CMV-associated TCR beta chains appeared HLA-restricted, with HLA associations seemingly driven largely by CMV exposure. Because the 87-base-pair reads could not distinguish some IMGT-functional V segments, including TRBV6-2 and TRBV6-3, those segments were excluded. The study listed 150 to 200 TCR beta chains as associated with cytomegalovirus. Correlated functional status among segregating V segments might be attributable to linkage disequilibrium, but an unknown experimental factor could not be ruled out. Because some donors lacked HLA typing at each locus, the association tests relied only on the typed subset. Most TCR sequences were seen in very few donors, while some public TCRs were found in many individuals. Broadly in line with IMGT annotations, most TCR beta V segments showed up in productive rearrangements about 90% or about 30% of the time in an earlier analysis of 587 of the donors. In a later analysis, the rate of TCR association differed among HLA loci, with DRB1 alleles having the most associated TCRs and HLA-C alleles having the fewest. In vitro tests confirmed that a few of the cytomegalovirus-associated TCR beta chains recognize cytomegalovirus antigens. A further reported finding was that TCR beta sequences accurately predicted the HLA-A and HLA-B alleles for most subjects in the first cohort. An association between a missense DCLRE1C variant and V-gene and J-gene trimming of TCR beta chains was found in a later genetic analysis and replicated in an independent cohort. In a later analysis, several top co-occurrence clusters were reported to appear linked to parvovirus B19, influenza, CMV and Epstein-Barr virus. Immune exposure information for the cohort was limited to CMV serostatus. Cytomegalovirus status was reported to be diagnosed by the classifier with high specificity and sensitivity in both the original and validation cohorts. The authors suggested that the approach could potentially be generalized to other disease states and immunological phenotypes. In this cohort, only TCR beta chains were sequenced, and detectable features were limited by the absence of alpha or paired-chain data. In a later analysis, HLA-associated TCR beta chains showed more clonal expansion and lower generation probabilities than non-associated chains that were equally common. A cluster of highly shared sequence variants was judged likely to be a technical artifact of the sequencing pipeline.

Spanning cysteine to phenylalanine, the CDR3 consists of 16 amino acids. Just the 48-base CDR3 DNA is kept, in frame starting at base 1. V has 1 base trimmed and J has 3 bases trimmed; junction bases matching no gene number 8. Based on the germline V gene (reference sequence), the CDR1 and CDR2 sequences are LNHDA and SQIVND. As for this clone: Its antigen specificity is not known.

The cohort consisted of hundreds of healthy bone marrow donors. All cohort members were sampled while nominally healthy, although unrecorded immune exposures were likely present. The donor tested CMV seropositive, placing the donor among the 250 to 300 seropositive members of the cohort. A peripheral blood sample was collected from each donor, and TCR beta sequencing was performed on peripheral blood mononuclear cells. The Qiagen DNeasy Blood Extraction Kit was used to extract genomic DNA from the blood cell samples. Library generation was performed with the immunoSEQ multiplex PCR assay. For the multiplex PCR, a mixture combining 60 forward primers for TCR Vbeta segments and 13 reverse primers for TCR Jbeta segments was used. The CDR3 region of rearranged TCR beta genes was amplified from genomic DNA with a multiplex PCR assay. Amplified TCR beta libraries were sequenced as 87-base-pair reads on the Illumina HiSeq System. The paper's processing steps were these. In a later analysis, tens of millions of unique TCR beta chains were counted across the roughly 700 repertoires, and approximately 9.9 million of these chains were shared by at least two donors. Raw reads were error-corrected and collapsed into unique sequences by a nearest-neighbor algorithm in which closely related sequences were merged to remove PCR and sequencing errors. V, D and J gene segments were assigned by aligning CDR3 sequences to IMGT reference sequences. Each retained sequence needed at least a six-nucleotide match to both a V gene segment and a J gene segment. Rearrangements were classified as productive when the CDR3 lacked stop codons and remained in frame with V and J, and all other rearrangements were classified as non-productive. Following IMGT convention, CDR3 was defined as the stretch from the second conserved V-encoded cysteine up to the conserved J-encoded phenylalanine. The earlier analysis of 450 to 750 of the donors excluded any sequence lacking an unambiguous match to a single V gene segment. An earlier analysis of several hundred of the donors called V segments functional above 56.7% productive rearrangements and segregating when the between-donor standard deviation exceeded 5%. To diagnose cytomegalovirus status from the catalog of TCR beta chain sequences, a statistical classification framework was built. A later analysis assigned V and J genes by comparing TCR nucleotide sequences with IMGT/GENE-DB human TR gene sequences. The TCRdist pipeline was used in a later analysis to assign CDR3 sequences and most-parsimonious VDJ recombination scenarios. In a later analysis, each TCR beta chain was defined by its CDR3 amino acid sequence together with its V-gene family, and reads without a unique V-gene family were excluded. In a later analysis, fewer than 600 highly shared, low-generation-probability nucleotide sequences were removed to address suspected cross-contamination and a sequencing artifact. For each public chain, a later analysis derived a clonal expansion index from normalized ranks of inferred template counts within each repertoire. In a later analysis, generation probabilities were computed with a VDJ recombination model fitted to out-of-frame rearrangements, and the resulting probabilities were checked against IGoR. A later analysis scored TCR-TCR, TCR-HLA and TCR-CMV co-occurrence with hypergeometric tests, applying a repertoire-size bias correction to TCR pairs. To estimate false discovery rates, a later analysis permuted the HLA or CMV assignments 20 times. In a later analysis, co-occurring TCRs were grouped using DBSCAN, and TCRdist sequence similarity was added for clustering within HLA-allele-positive subsets. Repertoires with fewer than 30,000 or more than 120,000 public chains were left out of co-occurrence clustering, as were several repertoires with anomalous nucleotide sharing. In its TCRdb copy, this immuneACCESS table keeps in-frame sequences only and misses some clones. Where compared with another copy, unresolved V genes explain less than half of these, and the others have no known cause. V, J and clone size derive from that table, while D and trimming were established from the DNA sequence. This sample's table lists some 34,000 clones. The ten largest account for 3.5% to 5% of the sample.

Sample: PBMCs. This sequence was found in a woman aged 35 to 49 in good health and CMV-seropositive. The sequence joins TRBV19 to TRBJ2-5, and 7 junction bases match TRBD1. At the DNA level, the sequence is TGTGCCAGTAGTATAGGTATCGGGACAGAGAAAGAGACCCAGTACTTC. This is translated as CASSIGIGTEKETQYF.